This note documents a single T cell receptor beta chain sequence. Its antigen remains unknown. Using immunoSEQ multiplex PCR, the repertoire was profiled, and TCRdb retains in-frame clones only, with some absent. In the table there are 150,000 to 200,000 clones, roughly 90% of which are singletons. The data belong to a study of T cell responses to AZD1222 COVID-19 vaccine. Germline CDR1 MNHEY, CDR2 SMNVEV (reference sequence). V lost 2 bases and J 0 bases, leaving 13 bases between the germline ends. The CDR3 contains 17 residues. Study observations and caveats: Spike-specific TCR depth and breadth grew after two AZD1222 doses.

The clonotype originates from an adult in good health. The chain links TRBV27 to TRBJ2-2; D gene ambiguous. The source was peripheral blood, collected on day 0 of AZD1222 vaccination. This CDR3 reads CASSLRIGRANTGELFF. CDR3 bases: TGTGCCAGCAGTTTAAGGATAGGTCGAGCGAACACCGGGGAGCTGTTTTTT.